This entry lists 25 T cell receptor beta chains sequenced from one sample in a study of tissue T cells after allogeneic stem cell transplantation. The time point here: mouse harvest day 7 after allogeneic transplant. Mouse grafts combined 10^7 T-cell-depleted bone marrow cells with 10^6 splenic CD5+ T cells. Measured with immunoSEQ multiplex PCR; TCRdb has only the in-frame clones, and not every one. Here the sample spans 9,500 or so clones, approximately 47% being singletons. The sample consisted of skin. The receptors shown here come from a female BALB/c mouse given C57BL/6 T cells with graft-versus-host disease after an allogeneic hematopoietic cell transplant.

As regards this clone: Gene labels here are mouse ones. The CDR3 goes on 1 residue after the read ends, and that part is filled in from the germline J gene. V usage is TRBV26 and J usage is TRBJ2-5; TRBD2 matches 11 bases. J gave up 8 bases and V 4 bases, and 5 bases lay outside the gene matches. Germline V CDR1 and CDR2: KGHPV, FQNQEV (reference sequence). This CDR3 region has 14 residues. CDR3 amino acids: CASSPPGTGGTQYF. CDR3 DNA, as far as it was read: TGTGCCAGCAGTCCACCCGGGACTGGGGGCACCCAGTAC.

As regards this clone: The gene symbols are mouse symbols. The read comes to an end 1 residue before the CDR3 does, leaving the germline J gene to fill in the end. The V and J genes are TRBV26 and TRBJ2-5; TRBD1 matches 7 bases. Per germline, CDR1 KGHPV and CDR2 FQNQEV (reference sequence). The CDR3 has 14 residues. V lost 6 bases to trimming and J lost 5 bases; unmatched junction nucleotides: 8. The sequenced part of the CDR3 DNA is TGTGCCAGCAGCCGAATGACAGGGAGAGACACCCAGTAC. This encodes CASSRMTGRDTQY. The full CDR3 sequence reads CASSRMTGRDTQYF.

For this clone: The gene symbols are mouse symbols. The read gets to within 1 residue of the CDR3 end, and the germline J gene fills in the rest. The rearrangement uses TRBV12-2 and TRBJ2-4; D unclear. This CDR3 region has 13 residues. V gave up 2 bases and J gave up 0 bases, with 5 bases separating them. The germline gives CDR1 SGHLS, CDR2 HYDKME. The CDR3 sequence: CASSQDSQNTLYF. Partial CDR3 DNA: TGTGCCAGCTCTCAAGATAGTCAAAACACCTTGTAC.

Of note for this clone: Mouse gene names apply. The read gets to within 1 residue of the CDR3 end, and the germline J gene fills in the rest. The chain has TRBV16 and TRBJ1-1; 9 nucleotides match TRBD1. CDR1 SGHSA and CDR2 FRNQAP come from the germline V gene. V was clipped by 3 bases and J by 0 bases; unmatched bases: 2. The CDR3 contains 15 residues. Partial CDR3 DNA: TGTGCAAGCAGCTTCACAGGGGGCGCAAACACAGAAGTCTTC. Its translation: CASSFTGGANTEVF. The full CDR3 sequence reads CASSFTGGANTEVFF.

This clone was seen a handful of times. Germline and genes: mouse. The CDR3 loop is CASSPWGSSYEQYF. The sequenced CDR3 bases are TGTGCCAGCAGCCCCTGGGGGAGCTCCTATGAACAGTAC. This chain joins TRBV19 and TRBJ2-7; 7 positions agree with TRBD2. Read sequence stops 1 residue before the CDR3 end, and the germline J gene provides the missing end. The ends lost 5 bases at V and 0 bases at J; junction bases unmatched: 5. Germline values: CDR1 FNHDT, CDR2 SITEND (reference sequence). This CDR3 is 14 amino acids long.

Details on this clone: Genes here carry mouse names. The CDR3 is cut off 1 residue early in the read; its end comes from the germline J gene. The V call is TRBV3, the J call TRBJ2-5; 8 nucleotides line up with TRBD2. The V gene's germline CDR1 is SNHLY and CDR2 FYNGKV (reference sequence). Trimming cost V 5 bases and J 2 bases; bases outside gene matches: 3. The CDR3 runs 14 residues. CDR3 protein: CASSLWGVQDTQYF. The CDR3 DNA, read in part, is TGTGCCAGCAGCCTCTGGGGGGTCCAAGACACCCAGTAC.

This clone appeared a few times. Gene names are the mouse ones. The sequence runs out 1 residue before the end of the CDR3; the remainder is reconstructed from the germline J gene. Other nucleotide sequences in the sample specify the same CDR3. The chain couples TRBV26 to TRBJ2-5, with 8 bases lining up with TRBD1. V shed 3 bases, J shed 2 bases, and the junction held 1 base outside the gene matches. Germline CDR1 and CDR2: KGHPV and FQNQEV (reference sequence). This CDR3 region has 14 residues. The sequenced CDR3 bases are TGTGCCAGCAGTCTAACAGGGGGCCAAGACACCCAGTAC. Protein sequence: CASSLTGGQDTQY. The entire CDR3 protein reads CASSLTGGQDTQYF. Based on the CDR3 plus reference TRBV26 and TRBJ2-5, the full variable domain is NSKVIQTPRYLVKGQGQKAKMRCIPEKGHPVVFWYQQNKNNEFKFLINFQNQEVLQQIDMTEKRFSAECPSNSPCSLEIQSSEAGDSALYLCASSLTGGQDTQYFGPGTRLLVL.

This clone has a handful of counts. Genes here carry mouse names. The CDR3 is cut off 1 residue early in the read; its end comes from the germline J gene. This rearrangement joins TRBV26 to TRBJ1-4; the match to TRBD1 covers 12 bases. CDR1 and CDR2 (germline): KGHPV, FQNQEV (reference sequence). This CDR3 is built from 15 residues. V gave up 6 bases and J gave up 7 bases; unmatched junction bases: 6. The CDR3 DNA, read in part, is TGTGCCAGCAGACCGGGACAGGGGGCTAGCGAAAGATTATTT. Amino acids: CASRPGQGASERLF. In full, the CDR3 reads CASRPGQGASERLFF.

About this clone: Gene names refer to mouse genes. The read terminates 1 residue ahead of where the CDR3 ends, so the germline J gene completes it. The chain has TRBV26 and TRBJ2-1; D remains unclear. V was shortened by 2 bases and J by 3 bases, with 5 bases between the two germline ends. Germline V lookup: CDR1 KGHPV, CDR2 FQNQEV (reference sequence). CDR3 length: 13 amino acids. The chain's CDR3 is CASSLDSYAEQFF. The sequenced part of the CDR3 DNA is TGTGCCAGCAGTCTGGACTCCTATGCTGAGCAGTTC.

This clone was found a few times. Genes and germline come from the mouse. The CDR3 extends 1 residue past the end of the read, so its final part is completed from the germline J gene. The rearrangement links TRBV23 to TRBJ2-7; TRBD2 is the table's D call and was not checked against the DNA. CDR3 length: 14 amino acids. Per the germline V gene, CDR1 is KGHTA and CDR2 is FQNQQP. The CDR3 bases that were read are TGCTCCAGCACCCCCGGGACTGGGGGGGGAGAACAGTAC. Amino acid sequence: CSSTPGTGGGEQY. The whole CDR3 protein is CSSTPGTGGGEQYF.

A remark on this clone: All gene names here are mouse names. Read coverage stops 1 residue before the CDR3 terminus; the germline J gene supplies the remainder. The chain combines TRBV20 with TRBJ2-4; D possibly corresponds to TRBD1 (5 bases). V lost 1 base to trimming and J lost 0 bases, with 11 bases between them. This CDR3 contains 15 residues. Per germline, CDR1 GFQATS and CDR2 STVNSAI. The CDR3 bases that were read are TGTGGTGCTAGGGGCAGGGTCCCTAGTCAAAACACCTTGTAC. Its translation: CGARGRVPSQNTLY. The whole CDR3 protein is CGARGRVPSQNTLYF.

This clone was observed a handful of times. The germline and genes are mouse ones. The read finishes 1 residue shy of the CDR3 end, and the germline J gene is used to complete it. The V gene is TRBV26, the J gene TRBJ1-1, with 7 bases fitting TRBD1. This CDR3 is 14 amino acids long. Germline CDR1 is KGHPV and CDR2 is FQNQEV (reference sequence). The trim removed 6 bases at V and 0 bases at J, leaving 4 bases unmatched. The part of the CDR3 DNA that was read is TGTGCCAGCAGCCCCGGGACAGCAAACACAGAAGTCTTC. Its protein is CASSPGTANTEVF. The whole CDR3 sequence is CASSPGTANTEVFF.

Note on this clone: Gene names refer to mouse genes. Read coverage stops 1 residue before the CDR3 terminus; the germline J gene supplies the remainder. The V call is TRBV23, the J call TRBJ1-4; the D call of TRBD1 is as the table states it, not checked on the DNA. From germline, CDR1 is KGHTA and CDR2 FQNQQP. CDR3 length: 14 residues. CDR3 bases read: TGCTCCAGCAGTCCGACAGTTTCCAACGAAAGATTATTT. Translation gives CSSSPTVSNERLF. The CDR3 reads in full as CSSSPTVSNERLFF.

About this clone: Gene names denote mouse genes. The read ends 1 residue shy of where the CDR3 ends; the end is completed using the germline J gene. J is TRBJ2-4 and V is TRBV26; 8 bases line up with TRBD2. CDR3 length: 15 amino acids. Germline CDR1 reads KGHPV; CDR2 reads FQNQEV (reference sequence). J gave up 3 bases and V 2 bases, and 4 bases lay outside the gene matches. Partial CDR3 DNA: TGTGCCAGCAGTCTGCTGGGGGGTAGCCAAAACACCTTGTAC. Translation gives CASSLLGGSQNTLY. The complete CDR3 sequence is CASSLLGGSQNTLYF. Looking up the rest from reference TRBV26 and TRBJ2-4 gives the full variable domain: NSKVIQTPRYLVKGQGQKAKMRCIPEKGHPVVFWYQQNKNNEFKFLINFQNQEVLQQIDMTEKRFSAECPSNSPCSLEIQSSEAGDSALYLCASSLLGGSQNTLYFGAGTRLSVL.

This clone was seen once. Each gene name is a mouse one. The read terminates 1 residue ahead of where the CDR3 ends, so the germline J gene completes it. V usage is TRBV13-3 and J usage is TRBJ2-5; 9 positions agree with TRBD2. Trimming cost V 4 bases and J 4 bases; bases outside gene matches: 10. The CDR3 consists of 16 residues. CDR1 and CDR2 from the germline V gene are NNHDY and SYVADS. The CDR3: CASSQEVGGRKDTQYF. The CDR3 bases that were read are TGTGCCAGCAGTCAAGAGGTGGGGGGGCGCAAAGACACCCAGTAC.

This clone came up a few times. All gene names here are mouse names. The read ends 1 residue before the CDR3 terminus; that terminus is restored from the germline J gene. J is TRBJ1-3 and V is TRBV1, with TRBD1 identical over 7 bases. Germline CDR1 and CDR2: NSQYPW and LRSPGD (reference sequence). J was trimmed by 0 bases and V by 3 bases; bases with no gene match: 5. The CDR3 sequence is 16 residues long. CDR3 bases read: TGCACCTGCAGTGCCCCCGGGACAGTTTCTGGAAATACGCTCTAT. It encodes CTCSAPGTVSGNTLY. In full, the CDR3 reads CTCSAPGTVSGNTLYF.

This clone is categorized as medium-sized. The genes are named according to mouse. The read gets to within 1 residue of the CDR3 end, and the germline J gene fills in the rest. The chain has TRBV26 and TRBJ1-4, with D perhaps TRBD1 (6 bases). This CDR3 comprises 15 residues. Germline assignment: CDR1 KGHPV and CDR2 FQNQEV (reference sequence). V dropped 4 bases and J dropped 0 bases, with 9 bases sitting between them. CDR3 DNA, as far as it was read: TGTGCCAGCAGTCGAGGACAGATTTCCAACGAAAGATTATTT. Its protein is CASSRGQISNERLF. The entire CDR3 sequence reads CASSRGQISNERLFF.

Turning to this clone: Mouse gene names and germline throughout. CDR3 DNA, as far as it was read: TGCTCCAGCAGTCAAGGGACTGGGGGGTCCTATGAACAGTAC. Encoded protein: CSSSQGTGGSYEQY. The entire CDR3 protein reads CSSSQGTGGSYEQYF. The V call is TRBV23, the J call TRBJ2-7; the listed D gene, TRBD2, was not tested against the DNA. The read terminates 1 residue before the CDR3 end, so the remaining end is supplied by the germline J gene. This CDR3 has 15 amino acids. CDR1 is KGHTA, CDR2 FQNQQP, per germline.

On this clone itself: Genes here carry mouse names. This CDR3 reads CASSFRQGANTGQLYF. CDR3 bases read: TGTGCCAGCAGTTTTCGACAGGGGGCCAACACCGGGCAGCTCTAC. This chain uses TRBV26 with TRBJ2-2; 10 bases line up with TRBD1. The read falls 1 residue short of the CDR3 end, and the missing part is taken from the germline J gene. Germline lookup yields CDR1 KGHPV and CDR2 FQNQEV (reference sequence). The V gene end was trimmed by 5 bases and the J gene end by 2 bases; junction bases not matched to a gene: 5. The length of the CDR3 is 16 residues. The entire variable domain, with the rest obtained from reference TRBV26 and TRBJ2-2, is as follows: NSKVIQTPRYLVKGQGQKAKMRCIPEKGHPVVFWYQQNKNNEFKFLINFQNQEVLQQIDMTEKRFSAECPSNSPCSLEIQSSEAGDSALYLCASSFRQGANTGQLYFGEGSKLTVL.

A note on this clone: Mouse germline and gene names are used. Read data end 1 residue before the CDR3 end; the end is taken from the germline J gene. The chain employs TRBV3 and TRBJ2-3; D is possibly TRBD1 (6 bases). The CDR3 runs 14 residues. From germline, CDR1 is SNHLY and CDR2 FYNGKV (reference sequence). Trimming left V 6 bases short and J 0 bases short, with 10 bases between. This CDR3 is CASSPGVSAETLYF. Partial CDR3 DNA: TGTGCCAGCAGTCCAGGGGTTAGTGCAGAAACGCTGTAT.

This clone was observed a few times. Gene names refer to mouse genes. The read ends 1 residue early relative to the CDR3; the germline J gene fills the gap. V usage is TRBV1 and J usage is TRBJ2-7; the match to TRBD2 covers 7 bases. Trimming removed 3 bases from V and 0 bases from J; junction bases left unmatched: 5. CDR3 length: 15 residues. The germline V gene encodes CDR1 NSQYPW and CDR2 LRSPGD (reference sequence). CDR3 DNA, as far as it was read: TGCACCTGCAGTGCCACTGGGGCTTTCTCCTATGAACAGTAC. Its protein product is CTCSATGAFSYEQY. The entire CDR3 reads CTCSATGAFSYEQYF.

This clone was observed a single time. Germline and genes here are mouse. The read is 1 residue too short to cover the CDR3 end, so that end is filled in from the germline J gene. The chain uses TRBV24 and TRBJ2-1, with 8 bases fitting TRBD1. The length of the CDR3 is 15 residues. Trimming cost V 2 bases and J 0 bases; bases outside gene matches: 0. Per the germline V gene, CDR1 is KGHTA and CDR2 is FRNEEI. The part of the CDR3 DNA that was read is TGTGCCAGCAGTCTGCAGGGGGCTAACTATGCTGAGCAGTTC. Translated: CASSLQGANYAEQF. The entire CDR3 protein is CASSLQGANYAEQFF.

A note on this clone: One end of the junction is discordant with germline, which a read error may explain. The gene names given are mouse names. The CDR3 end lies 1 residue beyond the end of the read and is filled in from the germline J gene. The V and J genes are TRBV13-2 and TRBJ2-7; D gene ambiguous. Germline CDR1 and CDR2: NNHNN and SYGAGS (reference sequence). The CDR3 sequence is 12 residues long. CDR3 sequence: CASSDPSYEQYF. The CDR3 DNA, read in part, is TGTGCCAGCAGTGATCCCAGTTATGAACAGTAC.

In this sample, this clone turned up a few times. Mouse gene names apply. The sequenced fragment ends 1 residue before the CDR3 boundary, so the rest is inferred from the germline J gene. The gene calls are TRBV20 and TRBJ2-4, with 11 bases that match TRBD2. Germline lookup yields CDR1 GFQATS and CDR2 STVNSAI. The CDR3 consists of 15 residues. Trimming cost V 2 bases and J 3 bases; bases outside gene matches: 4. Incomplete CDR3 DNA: TGTGGTGCTAGGAACTGGGGGGGCCGGCAAAACACCTTGTAC. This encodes CGARNWGGRQNTLY. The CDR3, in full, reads CGARNWGGRQNTLYF.

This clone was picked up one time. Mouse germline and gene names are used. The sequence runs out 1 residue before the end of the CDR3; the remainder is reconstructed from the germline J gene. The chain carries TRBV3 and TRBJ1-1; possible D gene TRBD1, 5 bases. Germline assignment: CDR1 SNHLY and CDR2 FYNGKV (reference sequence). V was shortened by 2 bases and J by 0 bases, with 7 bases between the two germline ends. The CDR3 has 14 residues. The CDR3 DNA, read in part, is TGTGCCAGCAGCTTACGGGGGGCAAACACAGAAGTCTTC. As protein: CASSLRGANTEVF. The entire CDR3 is CASSLRGANTEVFF.